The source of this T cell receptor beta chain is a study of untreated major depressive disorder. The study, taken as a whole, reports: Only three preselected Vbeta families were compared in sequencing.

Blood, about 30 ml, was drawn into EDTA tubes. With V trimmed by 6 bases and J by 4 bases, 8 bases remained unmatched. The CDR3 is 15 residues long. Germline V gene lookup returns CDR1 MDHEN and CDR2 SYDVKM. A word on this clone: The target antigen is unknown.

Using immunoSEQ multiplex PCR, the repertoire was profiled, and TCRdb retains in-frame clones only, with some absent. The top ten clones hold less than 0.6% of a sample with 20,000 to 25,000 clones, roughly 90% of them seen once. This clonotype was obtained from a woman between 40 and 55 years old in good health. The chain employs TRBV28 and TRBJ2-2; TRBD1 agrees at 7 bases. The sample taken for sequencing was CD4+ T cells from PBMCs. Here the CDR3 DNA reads TGTGCCAGCAGCTCAGGGGGTTTCGGCACCGGGGAGCTGTTTTTT. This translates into CASSSGGFGTGELFF.